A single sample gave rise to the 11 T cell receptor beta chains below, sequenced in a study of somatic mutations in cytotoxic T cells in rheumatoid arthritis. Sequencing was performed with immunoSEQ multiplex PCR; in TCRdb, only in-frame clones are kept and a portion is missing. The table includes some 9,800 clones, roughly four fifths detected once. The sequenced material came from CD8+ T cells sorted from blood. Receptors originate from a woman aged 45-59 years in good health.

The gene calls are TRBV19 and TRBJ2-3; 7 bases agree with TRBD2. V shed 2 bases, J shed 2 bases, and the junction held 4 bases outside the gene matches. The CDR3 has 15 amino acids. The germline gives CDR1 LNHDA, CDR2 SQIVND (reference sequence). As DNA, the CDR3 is TGTGCCAGTAGTATACCAGCGGGGAACACAGATACGCAGTATTTT. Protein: CASSIPAGNTDTQYF.

The CDR3 loop reads CASSLGAGSYEQYF. The CDR3 coding sequence is TGTGCCAGCAGCTTAGGGGCAGGGTCCTACGAGCAGTACTTC. This chain joins TRBV7-2 and TRBJ2-7; a possible D gene is TRBD1 (5 bases). Per germline, CDR1 SGHTA and CDR2 FQGNSA. The CDR3 is 14 residues long. The V end lost 1 base, the J end lost 1 base, and 8 bases lay between the germline ends.

CDR3 region: CASSHPGQGLENIQYF. The DNA of the CDR3 is TGTGCCAGCAGCCATCCGGGACAGGGATTGGAAAACATTCAGTACTTC. This sequence joins TRBV7-9 and TRBJ2-4, with TRBD1 identical over 9 bases. This CDR3 contains 16 residues. The germline V gene has CDR1 SEHNR and CDR2 FQNEAQ (reference sequence). V lost 5 bases and J lost 5; bases outside the gene matches: 10.

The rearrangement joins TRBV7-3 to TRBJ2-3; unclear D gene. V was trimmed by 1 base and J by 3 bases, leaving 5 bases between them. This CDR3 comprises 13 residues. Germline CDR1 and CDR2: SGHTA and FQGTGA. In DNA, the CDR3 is TGTGCCAGCAGCTTAAGCGGTACAGATACGCAGTATTTT. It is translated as CASSLSGTDTQYF.

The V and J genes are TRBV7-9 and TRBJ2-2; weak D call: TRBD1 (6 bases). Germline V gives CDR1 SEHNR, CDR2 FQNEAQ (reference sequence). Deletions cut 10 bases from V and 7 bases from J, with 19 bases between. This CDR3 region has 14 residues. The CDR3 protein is CATPRGPNGGELFF. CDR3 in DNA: TGTGCCACCCCCAGGGGTCCCAATGGCGGGGAGCTGTTTTTT.

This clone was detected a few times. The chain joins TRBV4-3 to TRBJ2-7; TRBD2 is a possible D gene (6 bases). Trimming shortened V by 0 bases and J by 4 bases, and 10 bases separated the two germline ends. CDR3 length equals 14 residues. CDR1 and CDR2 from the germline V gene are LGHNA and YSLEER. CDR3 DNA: TGCGCCAGCAGCCAAGATATGGGAGGATACGAGCAGTACTTC. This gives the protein CASSQDMGGYEQYF.

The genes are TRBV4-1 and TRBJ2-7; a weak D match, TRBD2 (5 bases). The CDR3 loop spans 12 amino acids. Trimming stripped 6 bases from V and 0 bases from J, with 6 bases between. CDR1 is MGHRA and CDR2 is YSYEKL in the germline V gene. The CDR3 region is CASRGSSYEQYF. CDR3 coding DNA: TGCGCCAGCAGGGGGAGCTCCTACGAGCAGTACTTC.

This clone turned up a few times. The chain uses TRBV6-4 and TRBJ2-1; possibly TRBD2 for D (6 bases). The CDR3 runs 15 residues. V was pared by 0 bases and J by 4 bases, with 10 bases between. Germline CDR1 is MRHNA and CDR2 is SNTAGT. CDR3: CASSDSIADYNEQFF. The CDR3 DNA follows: TGTGCCAGCAGTGACTCAATAGCGGATTACAATGAGCAGTTCTTC.

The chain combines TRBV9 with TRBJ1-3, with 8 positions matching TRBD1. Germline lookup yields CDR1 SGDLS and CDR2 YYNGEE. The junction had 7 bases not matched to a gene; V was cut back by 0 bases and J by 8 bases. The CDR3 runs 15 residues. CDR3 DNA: TGTGCCAGCAGCGTAGGGCCAGGGGGCGCGGACACCATATATTTT. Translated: CASSVGPGGADTIYF.

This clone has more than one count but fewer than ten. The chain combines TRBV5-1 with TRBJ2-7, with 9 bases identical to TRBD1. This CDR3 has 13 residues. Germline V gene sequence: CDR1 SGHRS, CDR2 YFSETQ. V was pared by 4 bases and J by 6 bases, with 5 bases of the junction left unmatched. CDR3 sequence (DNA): TGCGCCAGCAGCCAAACAGGGGGCTTCGAGCAGTACTTC. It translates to CASSQTGGFEQYF.

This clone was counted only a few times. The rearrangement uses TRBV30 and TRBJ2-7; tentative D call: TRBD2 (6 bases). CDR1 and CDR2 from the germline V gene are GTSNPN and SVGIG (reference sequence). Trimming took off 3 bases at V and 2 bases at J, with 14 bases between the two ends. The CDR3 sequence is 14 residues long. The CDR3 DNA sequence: TGTGCCTGGAGATTTCCGGGACTGACCTACGAGCAGTACTTC. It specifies CAWRFPGLTYEQYF.